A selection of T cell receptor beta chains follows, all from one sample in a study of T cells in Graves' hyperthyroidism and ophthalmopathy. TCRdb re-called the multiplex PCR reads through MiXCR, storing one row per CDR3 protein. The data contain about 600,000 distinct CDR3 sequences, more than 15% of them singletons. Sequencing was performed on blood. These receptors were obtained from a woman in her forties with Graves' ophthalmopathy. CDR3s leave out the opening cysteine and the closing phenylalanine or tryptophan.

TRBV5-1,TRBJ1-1,ASSFVRDAEAF
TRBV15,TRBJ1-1,ATSRSQGAGTEAF
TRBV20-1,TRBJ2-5,SAEPGGSAKETQY
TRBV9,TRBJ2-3,ASSVAHRDTQY
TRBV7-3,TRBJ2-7,ASSFRYWGGYEQY
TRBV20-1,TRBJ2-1,SAIIHNEQF
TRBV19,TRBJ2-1,ASSRAGGTSYNEQF
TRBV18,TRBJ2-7,ASSPITVADSYEQY
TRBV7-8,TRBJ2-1,ASRPLPGGKQF
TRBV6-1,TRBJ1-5,ASKQGDQPQH
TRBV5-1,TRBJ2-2,ASSLVVGGELF
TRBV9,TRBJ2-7,ASSVAGTGIGGEQY
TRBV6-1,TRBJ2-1,ACSRLVFYNEQF
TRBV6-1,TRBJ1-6,ASSYGGAAGSPLH
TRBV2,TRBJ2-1,ASSFQTGGEQF
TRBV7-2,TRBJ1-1,ASSITGTAYEAF
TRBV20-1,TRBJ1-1,SAGGQAVEAF
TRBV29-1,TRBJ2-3,SVGTSGGYTDTQY